These 19 T cell receptor beta chains were sequenced from one sample in a study of early T cells in non-severe SARS-CoV-2 infection. MiXCR was run by TCRdb on the 5' RACE reads, yielding one entry per CDR3 protein. This table holds 50,000 to 60,000 distinct CDR3 sequences, around 6.6% found once. The sample was whole blood, taken at baseline. The receptors were sampled from an adult who was a healthcare worker with PCR-confirmed SARS-CoV-2 infection or an uninfected control (not recorded which).

The J gene is TRBJ1-6, the V gene TRBV7-9; TRBD1 agrees at 7 bases. The CDR3 is made up of 13 amino acids. V shed 11 bases, J shed 8 bases, and the junction held 9 bases outside the gene matches. From germline, CDR1 is SEHNR and CDR2 FQNEAQ (reference sequence). The CDR3 bases are TGTGCCGGACAAGGGGGCCGGGATTCACCCCTCCACTTT. Its protein product is CAGQGGRDSPLHF.

The chain employs TRBV6-1 and TRBJ2-3; D not certain. V was trimmed by 0 bases and J by 1 base, leaving 5 bases between them. The CDR3 runs to 14 residues. The germline gives CDR1 MNHNS, CDR2 SASEGT. Here the CDR3 reads CASSEAGGTDTQYF. DNA for the CDR3: TGTGCCAGCAGTGAAGCTGGCGGCACAGATACGCAGTATTTT.

This clonotype showed up many times. V gene TRBV9 combines with J gene TRBJ2-5; D is unclear. CDR1 is SGDLS, CDR2 YYNGEE, per germline. The CDR3 is made up of 15 amino acids. V lost 4 bases and J lost 5, with 18 bases in between. CDR3 protein: CASSFLTTPGETQYF. Written as DNA, the CDR3 is TGTGCCAGCAGCTTCCTTACTACCCCTGGCGAGACCCAGTACTTC.

Ten or more counts support this clonotype. The chain combines TRBV6-6 with TRBJ2-7; D unclear. The CDR3 runs to 13 residues. V gave up 4 bases and J gave up 2 bases, with 9 bases separating them. CDR1 and CDR2 from the germline V gene are MNHNY and SVGAGI (reference sequence). CDR3 bases: TGTGCCAGCAGTTTACCCGGGCCCTACGAGCAGTACTTC. Protein: CASSLPGPYEQYF.

This clonotype was recorded many times. V gene TRBV7-6 combines with J gene TRBJ2-1; 7 nucleotides line up with TRBD1. Germline V CDR1 and CDR2: SGHVS, FNYEAQ. V lost 5 bases and J lost 8; bases outside the gene matches: 12. The CDR3 sequence is 15 residues long. The CDR3: CASSEGTATYDEQFF. CDR3 nucleotide sequence: TGTGCCAGCAGCGAGGGGACAGCTACCTATGATGAGCAGTTCTTC. The variable domain in full, completed from reference TRBV7-6 and TRBJ2-1, reads GAGVSQSPRYKVTKRGQDVALRCDPISGHVSLYWYRQALGQGPEFLTYFNYEAQQDKSGLPNDRFSAERPEGSISTLTIQRTEQRDSAMYRCASSEGTATYDEQFFGPGTRLTVL.

This clonotype showed up just a few times. V usage is TRBV18 and J usage is TRBJ1-1, with D uncertain. Germline CDR1 and CDR2: KGHSH and LQKENI. Deletions cut 6 bases from V and 7 bases from J, with 15 bases between. The CDR3 is made up of 13 amino acids. The CDR3 sequence: CASSDGLGLEAFF. In nucleotides, the CDR3 is TGTGCCAGCTCCGACGGGCTTGGACTTGAAGCTTTCTTT.

The chain joins TRBV29-1 to TRBJ2-7; 8 nucleotides align to TRBD1. V was clipped by 4 bases and J by 3 bases; unmatched bases: 5. The CDR3 runs to 13 residues. The germline CDR1 and CDR2 sequences are SQVTM and ANQGSEA. The CDR3: CSVAVTGVYEQYF. DNA of the CDR3: TGCAGCGTTGCGGTGACAGGGGTCTACGAGCAGTACTTC.

This clonotype was detected a few times. This rearrangement joins TRBV5-5 to TRBJ1-4; 7 bases fit TRBD1. The germline gives CDR1 SGHKS, CDR2 YYEKEE (reference sequence). The CDR3 has 17 residues. V gave up 0 bases and J gave up 3 bases; unmatched junction bases: 8. The CDR3 nucleotides are TGTGCCAGCAGCTTGGTACCGAGGGGGCCGGCTAATGAAAAACTGTTTTTT. This gives the protein CASSLVPRGPANEKLFF.

In this sample, this clonotype turned up a few times. The gene calls are TRBV4-1 and TRBJ1-3; D gene ambiguous. The CDR3 contains 15 residues. The V end lost 0 bases, the J end lost 0 bases, and 6 bases lay between the germline ends. Per germline, CDR1 MGHRA and CDR2 YSYEKL. The CDR3: CASSQEEHSGNTIYF. The CDR3, as DNA: TGCGCCAGCAGCCAAGAAGAGCACTCTGGAAACACCATATATTTT.

This clonotype was observed many times. The CDR3 sequence is CSVREVLRYEQYF. In DNA form, the CDR3 reads TGCAGCGTACGGGAGGTTCTTCGCTACGAGCAGTACTTC. The rearrangement uses TRBV29-1 and TRBJ2-7; the match to TRBD2 covers 7 bases. The germline V gene has CDR1 SQVTM and CDR2 ANQGSEA. This CDR3 has 13 residues. V lost 6 bases to trimming and J lost 3 bases; unmatched junction nucleotides: 8.

The sample holds a few counts of this clonotype. The CDR3 is CASSPPSTSGPPSTDTQYF. The CDR3 nucleotides read TGTGCCAGCAGTCCCCCGTCGACTAGCGGGCCACCTAGCACAGATACGCAGTATTTT. This chain links TRBV21-1 with TRBJ2-3; the table's D call, TRBD2, was not checked against the DNA. TRBV21-1 constitutes a pseudogene. CDR3 length: 19 amino acids.

The CDR3 loop is CASSSTGTGPYEQYF. The DNA for the CDR3 is TGTGCCAGCAGCTCGACCGGGACAGGGCCCTACGAGCAGTACTTC. This chain uses TRBV5-5 with TRBJ2-7, with TRBD1 matching over 9 bases. Germline values: CDR1 SGHKS, CDR2 YYEKEE (reference sequence). V trimming: 3 bases; J trimming: 2 bases; junction bases outside the gene matches: 6. This CDR3 has 15 amino acids.

The DNA of the CDR3 is TGTGCCATCAGTCCCCCGTCATCAGGGACCCAGTACTTC. It specifies CAISPPSSGTQYF. V usage is TRBV10-3 and J usage is TRBJ2-5; D is uncertain. The CDR3 spans 13 residues. CDR1 is ENHRY and CDR2 is SYGVKD in the germline V gene. V was shortened by 5 bases and J by 7 bases, with 14 bases between the two germline ends.

The J gene is TRBJ2-3, the V gene TRBV5-1; either TRBD1 or TRBD2 may supply D (6 bases each). Trimming left V 3 bases short and J 1 base short, with 12 bases between. CDR1 SGHRS and CDR2 YFSETQ come from the germline V gene. The CDR3 consists of 15 residues. The CDR3 DNA reads TGCGCCAGCAGCTGGGGGGCAGGGGGCACAGATACGCAGTATTTT. This translates into CASSWGAGGTDTQYF. Using reference TRBV5-1 and TRBJ2-3 for the parts outside the CDR3, the full variable domain is KAGVTQTPRYLIKTRGQQVTLSCSPISGHRSVSWYQQTPGQGLQFLFEYFSETQRNKGNFPGRFSGRQFSNSRSEMNVSTLELGDSALYLCASSWGAGGTDTQYFGPGTRLTVL.

This clonotype was counted ten times or more. The V gene is TRBV6-5, the J gene TRBJ1-3; TRBD1 agrees at 10 bases. With 2 bases clipped from V and 0 bases from J, the junction kept 7 bases outside the gene matches. This CDR3 is built from 18 residues. The germline CDR1 and CDR2 sequences are MNHEY and SVGAGI. The CDR3 sequence is CASSYRGQGINSGNTIYF. In DNA form, the CDR3 reads TGTGCCAGCAGTTACAGGGGACAGGGGATAAACTCTGGAAACACCATATATTTT.

This clonotype was counted ten times or more. V usage is TRBV14 and J usage is TRBJ1-3; D gene uncertain. The V end lost 0 bases, the J end lost 0 bases, and 12 bases lay between the germline ends. CDR3 size: 17 residues. Per the germline V gene, CDR1 is SGHDN and CDR2 is FVKESK. CDR3 DNA sequence: TGTGCCAGCAGCCAAGATCAGTGGCGGGCCTCTGGAAACACCATATATTTT. As protein: CASSQDQWRASGNTIYF.

This clonotype was found a few times. The chain combines TRBV3-1 with TRBJ2-7; 12 nucleotides match TRBD1. The germline CDR1 and CDR2 sequences are LGHDT and YNNKEL (reference sequence). After removal of 5 bases from V and 6 bases from J, the junction contained 11 bases not matched to a gene. The CDR3 is 16 amino acids. The CDR3 DNA sequence: TGTGCCAGCAGCTCGTATACCGGGACAGGGGGCCTCGAGCAGTACTTC. It yields the protein CASSSYTGTGGLEQYF.

This clonotype was recorded many times. The rearrangement uses TRBV20-1 and TRBJ2-7; 8 nucleotides align to TRBD2. There are 15 residues in the CDR3. The germline V gene has CDR1 DFQATT and CDR2 SNEGSKA (reference sequence). Trimming took 4 bases from V and 0 from J; bases not matched to a gene: 8. Here the CDR3 DNA reads TGCAGTGCTACCTACGGAAGCGGGGGCTCCTACGAGCAGTACTTC. It specifies CSATYGSGGSYEQYF.

This clonotype was seen repeatedly, ten times or more. CDR3 amino acids: CASSILVGPEAEAFF. As DNA, the CDR3 is TGTGCCAGTAGTATCCTCGTTGGCCCTGAGGCTGAAGCTTTCTTT. The chain has TRBV19 and TRBJ1-1; D is unclear. V lost 3 bases to trimming and J lost 6 bases, with 17 bases between them. The CDR3 loop spans 15 amino acids. Germline values: CDR1 LNHDA, CDR2 SQIVND (reference sequence). The full variable domain, its missing parts supplied by reference TRBV19 and TRBJ1-1, is DGGITQSPKYLFRKEGQNVTLSCEQNLNHDAMYWYRQDPGQGLRLIYYSQIVNDFQKGDIAEGYSVSREKKESFPLTVTSAQKNPTAFYLCASSILVGPEAEAFFGQGTRLTVV.